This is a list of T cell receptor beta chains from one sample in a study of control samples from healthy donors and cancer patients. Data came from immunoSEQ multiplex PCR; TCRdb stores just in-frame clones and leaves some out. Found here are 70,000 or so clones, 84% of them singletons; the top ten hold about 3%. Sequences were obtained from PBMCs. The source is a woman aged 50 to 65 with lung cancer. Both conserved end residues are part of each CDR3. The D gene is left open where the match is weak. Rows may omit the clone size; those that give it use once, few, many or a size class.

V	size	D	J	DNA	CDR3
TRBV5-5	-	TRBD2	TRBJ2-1	TGTGCCAGCAGCCGATGGACTAGCGGGGGCTCCAATGAGCAGTTCTTC	CASSRWTSGGSNEQFF
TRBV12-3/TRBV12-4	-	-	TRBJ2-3	TGTGCCAGCAGTTACACAGATACGCAGTATTTT	CASSYTDTQYF
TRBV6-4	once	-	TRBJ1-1	TGTGCCAGCAGCCCGGGAGGGAGTATGAACACTGAAGCTTTCTTT	CASSPGGSMNTEAFF
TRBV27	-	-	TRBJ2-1	TGTGCCAGCAGGGCCCGGGATGAGCAGTTCTTC	CASRARDEQFF
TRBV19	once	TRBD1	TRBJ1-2	TGTGCCAGTAGTCCCCACAGGGGGCCGGATGGCTACACCTTC	CASSPHRGPDGYTF
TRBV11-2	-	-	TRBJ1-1	TGTGCCAGCAGCTTAGTGCTGAACACTGAAGCTTTCTTT	CASSLVLNTEAFF
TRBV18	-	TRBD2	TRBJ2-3	TGTGCCAGCTCACTCGGACTAGCGGGGGCGGGTACGCAGTATTTT	CASSLGLAGAGTQYF
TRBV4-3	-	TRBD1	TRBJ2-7	TGCGCCAGCAGCCAAGATAGGGGACAGGCCTACGAGCAGTACTTC	CASSQDRGQAYEQYF
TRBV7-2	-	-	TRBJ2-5	TGTGCCAGCAGCTACCGCGGGGCTTCGTACCAAGAGACCCAGTACTTC	CASSYRGASYQETQYF
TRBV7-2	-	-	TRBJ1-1	TGTGCCAGCAGCTTAGCGCAGGGGCCATACACTGAAGCTTTCTTT	CASSLAQGPYTEAFF
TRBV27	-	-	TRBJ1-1	TGTGCCAGCAGTTTATTTGAGGGAACTGAAGCTTTCTTT	CASSLFEGTEAFF
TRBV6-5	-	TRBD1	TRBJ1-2	TGTGCCAGCAGCCCCGGACAGGGTAAAATATATGGCTACACCTTC	CASSPGQGKIYGYTF
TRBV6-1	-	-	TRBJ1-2	TGTGCCAGCAGTGAAGATGGACAGCGAAACTATGGCTACACCTTC	CASSEDGQRNYGYTF
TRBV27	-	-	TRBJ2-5	TGTGCCAGCAGTTTATCGAGAGGAGAGACCCAGTACTTC	CASSLSRGETQYF
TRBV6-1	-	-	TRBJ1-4	TGTGCCAGCAGTGAGGGGGGCGACCCCGAAAAACTGTTTTTT	CASSEGGDPEKLFF
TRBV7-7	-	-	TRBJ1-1	TGTGCCAGCAGCTTACAGGTGAACACTGAAGCTTTCTTT	CASSLQVNTEAFF
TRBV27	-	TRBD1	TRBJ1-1	TGTGCCAGCAGTTTTCTACAGGGGGCAAGAAACACTGAAGCTTTCTTT	CASSFLQGARNTEAFF
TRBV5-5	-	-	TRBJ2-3	TGTGCCAGCAGCTTCGGGGAATCTAGCACAGATACGCAGTATTTT	CASSFGESSTDTQYF
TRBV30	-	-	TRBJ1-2	TGTGCCTGGCAGGGCTCTAACTATGGCTACACCTTC	CAWQGSNYGYTF
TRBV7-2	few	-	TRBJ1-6	TGTGCCAGCAGCTTATTGGGTTATAATTCACCCCTCCACTTT	CASSLLGYNSPLHF
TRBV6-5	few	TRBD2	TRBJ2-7	TGTGCCAGCAGTCTGACTAGCGGGACTCCCTACGAGCAGTACTTC	CASSLTSGTPYEQYF
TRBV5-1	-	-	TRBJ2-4	TGCGCCAGCAGCCAGGATTCAAATTACATTCAGTACTTC	CASSQDSNYIQYF
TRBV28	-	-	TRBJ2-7	TGTGCCACTTTACGGGGGCCCTACGAGCAGTACTTC	CATLRGPYEQYF
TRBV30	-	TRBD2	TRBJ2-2	TGTGCCTGGAGTGAAGGGGCCGGGGGGATGTTTTTT	CAWSEGAGGMFF
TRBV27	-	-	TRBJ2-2	TGTGCCAGCTCCTTCGCCGGGACACTAGGAACCGGGGAGCTGTTTTTT	CASSFAGTLGTGELFF
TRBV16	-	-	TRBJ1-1	TGTGCCACCGTTGGGGACGGGAACACTGAAGCTTTCTTT	CATVGDGNTEAFF
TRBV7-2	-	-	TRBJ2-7	TGTGCCAGCAGCCCCCCGGGACATACCTACGAGCAGTACTTC	CASSPPGHTYEQYF
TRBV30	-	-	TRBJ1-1	TGTGCCTGCCAGGGCCTACTGAACACTGAAGCTTTCTTT	CACQGLLNTEAFF
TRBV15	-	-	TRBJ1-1	TGTGCCACCAGCAGAGAAGTTGGGGTGAACACTGAAGCTTTCTTT	CATSREVGVNTEAFF
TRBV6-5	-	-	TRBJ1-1	TGTGCCAGCAGAAGGACAGTGAGTACGAACACTGAAGCTTTCTTT	CASRRTVSTNTEAFF
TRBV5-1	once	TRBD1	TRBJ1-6	TGCGCCAGCAAAGGACAGGGCACGGATATCGGTTCACCCCTCCACTTT	CASKGQGTDIGSPLHF
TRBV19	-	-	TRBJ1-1	TGTGCCAGTAGATTCATCGGGTCCCAGAACACTGAAGCTTTCTTT	CASRFIGSQNTEAFF
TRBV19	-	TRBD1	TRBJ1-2	TGTGCCAGTAGTACACCGCTGACAGGGAACTATGGCTACACCTTC	CASSTPLTGNYGYTF
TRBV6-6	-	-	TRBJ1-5	TGTGCCAGCAGTTACGGGGGGCATCAGCCCCAGCATTTT	CASSYGGHQPQHF
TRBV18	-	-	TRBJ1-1	TGTGCCAGCTCACCACTCGGGGCCTTTAACACTGAAGCTTTCTTT	CASSPLGAFNTEAFF
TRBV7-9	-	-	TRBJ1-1	TGTGCCAGCAGCTTAAATACAGGCGACACTGAAGCTTTCTTT	CASSLNTGDTEAFF
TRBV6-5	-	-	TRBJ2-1	TGTGCCAGCAGTTCTCGGAACTCCTACAATGAGCAGTTCTTC	CASSSRNSYNEQFF
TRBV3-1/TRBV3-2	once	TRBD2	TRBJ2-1	TGTGCCAGCAGCCAAGATGTTCGTAAGCGGGGGGGGAATAATGAGCAGTTCTTC	CASSQDVRKRGGNNEQFF
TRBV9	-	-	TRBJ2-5	TGTGCCAGCAGCGTAGATAATGGGGAGACCCAGTACTTC	CASSVDNGETQYF
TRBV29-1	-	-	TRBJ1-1	TGCAGCGTTGTTAGGGGGGGATCTGAAGCTTTCTTT	CSVVRGGSEAFF
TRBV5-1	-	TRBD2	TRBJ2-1	TGCGCCAGCAGCCACCAGGGACTAGCATCCGAGCAGTTCTTC	CASSHQGLASEQFF
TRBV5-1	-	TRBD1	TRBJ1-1	TGCGCCAGCAGTTCTGGACAGGGAGACGCTGAAGCTTTCTTT	CASSSGQGDAEAFF
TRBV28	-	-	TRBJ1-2	TGTGCCAGCAGCCCGGTCAGCGACAGGCTTAACTATGGCTACACCTTC	CASSPVSDRLNYGYTF
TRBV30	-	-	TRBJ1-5	TGTGCCTGGAGCAGCGGGACCCTTGGGAATCAGCCCCAGCATTTT	CAWSSGTLGNQPQHF
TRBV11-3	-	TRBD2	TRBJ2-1	TGTGCCAGCAGCCCAAGCGGGGGGGCCGGCAATGAGCAGTTCTTC	CASSPSGGAGNEQFF
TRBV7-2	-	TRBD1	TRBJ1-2	TGTGCCAGCAGCAGGTCCGGGACAGGGCACCTTAGTCATGGCTACACCTTC	CASSRSGTGHLSHGYTF
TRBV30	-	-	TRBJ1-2	TGTGCCCATAGTACTGCGGCCGGGCTTGGCTACACCTTC	CAHSTAAGLGYTF
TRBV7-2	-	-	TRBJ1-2	TGTGCCAGCAGCTTAGATGTGGACTATGGCTACACCTTC	CASSLDVDYGYTF